Below, 2 T cell receptor beta chains from the same sample are listed, as sequenced in a study of shared clonotypes between healthy human individuals. Clones were read by immunoSEQ multiplex PCR, and TCRdb kept only the in-frame ones, dropping some. The table records roughly 640,000 clones, almost 97% of them present only once. Sequenced: naive CD4+ T cells sorted from blood. Subset: CD45RA+ positively selected. All receptors derive from a woman between 25 and 40 years old in good health.

The chain carries TRBV15 and TRBJ2-1, with D unresolved. The ends were cut back, 1 base at V and 1 base at J, with 5 bases in the middle. Germline loops: CDR1 LNHNV, CDR2 YYDKDF (reference sequence). CDR3 length: 14 amino acids. The CDR3, as DNA: TGTGCCACCAGCAGAGGAGGTTCCTACAATGAGCAGTTCTTC. Encoded protein: CATSRGGSYNEQFF.

This chain uses TRBV29-1 with TRBJ1-1, with 9 bases lining up with TRBD1. This CDR3 is 11 amino acids long. V dropped 4 bases and J dropped 7; count of bases not matched to a gene: 1. Germline assignment: CDR1 SQVTM and CDR2 ANQGSEA. Here the CDR3 DNA reads TGCAGCGTTGTGGACAGGGGTGAAGCTTTCTTT. Its translation is CSVVDRGEAFF.